These T cell receptor beta chains were read from a single sample in a study of PD-1 blockade in classical Hodgkin lymphoma. Libraries were prepared by immunoSEQ multiplex PCR; TCRdb keeps only in-frame clonotypes and omits some of them. The sample lists about 17,000 clones, under 85% seen once, with about 4.5% in the top ten. The specimen comprised peripheral blood mononuclear cells (PBMCs), sampled at baseline. Source of these receptors: a human donor with classical Hodgkin lymphoma. The CDR3 runs from the conserved cysteine through the conserved F or W. The D gene is left open where the match is weak. Size values are once, few and many counts, or a class for expanded clones, and some rows have none.

TRBV7-9	-	-	TRBJ1-2	TGTGCCAGCAGCCAGGAGGGCTATGGCTACACCTTC	CASSQEGYGYTF
TRBV10-3	once	TRBD1	TRBJ1-2	TGTGCCATCAGTGAGGGAGGACAGGCCGAGAGCTACACCTTC	CAISEGGQAESYTF
TRBV9	-	-	TRBJ2-1	TGTGCCAGCAACGTTGGCTACAATGAGCAGTTCTTC	CASNVGYNEQFF
TRBV6-6	-	-	TRBJ1-1	TGTGCCAGCAGTTATTTCCCCGAAGCTTTCTTT	CASSYFPEAFF
TRBV6-1	-	-	TRBJ1-3	TGTGCCAGCAGTGAAAAGGGGTCTGGAAACACCATATATTTT	CASSEKGSGNTIYF
TRBV21-1	-	-	TRBJ1-5	TGTGCCAGCAGCGTCCGGACTCCGAGGTGGAGCAATCAGCCCCAGCATTTT	CASSVRTPRWSNQPQHF
TRBV28	-	-	TRBJ1-2	TGTGCCAGCAGTTTAGGGGGCGCAGGATACAGGGGCTACACCTTC	CASSLGGAGYRGYTF
TRBV19	-	-	TRBJ2-3	TGTGCCAGTAGTGGGGTCACAGATACGCAGTATTTT	CASSGVTDTQYF
TRBV10-3	-	-	TRBJ1-2	TGTGCCATCAGTGAGGCCTCGGGTCTAGCTTCCTATGGCTACACCTTC	CAISEASGLASYGYTF
TRBV29-1	once	-	TRBJ1-5	TGCAGCGTTGGTGGCTCCGCGGCAGAGGGCAATCAGCCCCAGCATTTT	CSVGGSAAEGNQPQHF
TRBV7-9	-	TRBD1	TRBJ2-7	TGTGCCAGCAGCTTCCCTGACAGGGGGGGCTACGAGCAGTACTTC	CASSFPDRGGYEQYF
TRBV5-1	-	TRBD2	TRBJ2-5	TGCGCCAGCAGCTTCGGTGCGGGGGGCCCGCTTGGCCTATATAGGACAGAGACCCAGTACTTC	CASSFGAGGPLGLYRTETQYF
TRBV9	large	TRBD1	TRBJ2-2	TGTGCCAGCAGCGTAGTAATCGGGACAGGGAACACCGGGGAGCTGTTTTTT	CASSVVIGTGNTGELFF
TRBV28	-	TRBD1	TRBJ1-2	TGTGCCAGCAGTATCGACAGGGAGGCCTATGGCTACACCTTC	CASSIDREAYGYTF
TRBV19	-	-	TRBJ1-1	TGTGCCAGTATCGCGTGGCAGAATATGAACACTGAAGCTTTCTTT	CASIAWQNMNTEAFF
TRBV27	once	TRBD1	TRBJ2-7	TGTGCCAGCAGGCTCACCTGGGACAGCTCCTACGAGCAGTACTTC	CASRLTWDSSYEQYF
TRBV25-1	-	-	TRBJ1-2	TGTGCCAGCAGTCCCCCAATGGCTCCTAACTATGGCTACACCTTC	CASSPPMAPNYGYTF
TRBV29-1	few	-	TRBJ1-1	TGCAGCGTTGCGAGATCGAACACTGAAGCTTTCTTT	CSVARSNTEAFF
TRBV19	-	TRBD1	TRBJ1-1	TGTGCCACCTCACTCAGGGGGGGCAGCAACACTGAAGCTTTCTTT	CATSLRGGSNTEAFF
TRBV30	-	-	TRBJ2-7	TGTGCCTGGAGTAAGGGGCAGGGATCTGGAGAGCAGTACTTC	CAWSKGQGSGEQYF
TRBV7-9	-	TRBD1	TRBJ2-1	TGTGCCAGCAGCTCGCGACAGGGTAAACCTTCCAATGAGCAGTTCTTC	CASSSRQGKPSNEQFF
TRBV7-9	-	TRBD1	TRBJ1-1	TGTGCCAGCAGCTTAGCGCTAATAGAGACAGGGGTCCTGAACACTGAAGCTTTCTTT	CASSLALIETGVLNTEAFF
TRBV5-6	-	TRBD1	TRBJ1-1	TGTGCCAGCAGCCCCGGGACAGGGGGCGCGAACACTGAAGCTTTCTTT	CASSPGTGGANTEAFF
TRBV28	-	-	TRBJ1-6	TGTGCCAGCAGCCTTTGGCCAGGATCACCCCTCCACTTT	CASSLWPGSPLHF
TRBV18	-	TRBD1	TRBJ2-7	TGTGCCAGCTCAGTGGACAGGGGGCACGAGCAGTACTTC	CASSVDRGHEQYF
TRBV7-9	-	TRBD2	TRBJ2-1	TGTGCCAGCAGCGGACTAGCGGGAAAGGTTCGGATGTACAATGAGCAGTTCTTC	CASSGLAGKVRMYNEQFF
TRBV30	-	-	TRBJ1-2	TGTGCCTGGAGTGTATACCTGACTAACTATGGCTACACCTTC	CAWSVYLTNYGYTF
TRBV6-1	-	TRBD2	TRBJ2-7	TGTGCCAGCAGTAGCGGGGGGGAAACCTACGAGCAGTACTTC	CASSSGGETYEQYF
TRBV21-1	-	-	TRBJ1-4	TGTGCCAGGAGCCTTAAAGCAACTAATGAAAAACTGTTTTTT	CARSLKATNEKLFF
TRBV7-3	-	TRBD1	TRBJ2-1	TGTGCCGGCAGCTTAACCCGGGACAGGAAATACAATGAGCAGTTCTTC	CAGSLTRDRKYNEQFF
TRBV27	few	-	TRBJ1-6	TGTGCCAGCTCCCTATCTCGTAATTCACCCCTCCACTTT	CASSLSRNSPLHF
TRBV16	-	-	TRBJ1-1	TGTGCCAGCAGCCAATCGGGTACGGGAGGCACTGAAGCTTTCTTT	CASSQSGTGGTEAFF
TRBV7-6	-	-	TRBJ2-6	TGTGCCAGCAGCTTACCCGGGGCCAACGTCCTGACTTTC	CASSLPGANVLTF
TRBV7-3	-	TRBD2	TRBJ2-1	TGTGCCAGCAGCCCGGGACTAGCGGGCAATGAGCAGTTCTTC	CASSPGLAGNEQFF
TRBV11-2	-	-	TRBJ2-1	TGTGCCAGCAGCTCCCACTGGTACAATGAGCAGTTCTTC	CASSSHWYNEQFF
TRBV19	-	TRBD1	TRBJ1-2	TGTGCCAGTAGTAAAAGGGGACAGAAAAGGGCTGCGACCTATGGCTACACCTTC	CASSKRGQKRAATYGYTF
TRBV4-1	-	-	TRBJ1-1	TGCGCCAGCAGCCTCCCATCGTGGGTGCCCTCGCCAAGCACTGAAGCTTTCTTT	CASSLPSWVPSPSTEAFF
TRBV7-2	-	TRBD1	TRBJ2-3	TGTGCCAGCAGCTCAGGGGGCTTGAGCACAGATACGCAGTATTTT	CASSSGGLSTDTQYF
TRBV7-6	-	-	TRBJ2-1	TGTGCCAGCACCCCTTCCCCGGGCAGCTTGGGGTACAATGAGCAGTTCTTC	CASTPSPGSLGYNEQFF
TRBV4-3	few	TRBD1	TRBJ1-2	TGCGCCAGCAGCCAAGAAGGGGTGGGGACAGGTCGAATGAGGGGCTACACCTTC	CASSQEGVGTGRMRGYTF
TRBV18	-	-	TRBJ2-3	TGTGCCAGCTCACCTCAAACTCGCGGCACAGATACGCAGTATTTT	CASSPQTRGTDTQYF
TRBV7-2	-	TRBD2	TRBJ2-2	TGTGCCAGCAGCTTAGTTGCGGGGGAGATAACCGGGGAGCTGTTTTTT	CASSLVAGEITGELFF
TRBV7-2	few	-	TRBJ2-2	TGTGCCAGCAGCTTAGTTGCTACCGGGGAGCTGTTTTTT	CASSLVATGELFF
TRBV5-4	-	-	TRBJ1-2	TGTGCCAGCAGCTTGGGAAAAGACTATGGCTACACCTTC	CASSLGKDYGYTF
TRBV29-1	few	-	TRBJ1-2	TGCAGCGTTGAAGATGGACGGACGCCGGTAGGCTACACCTTC	CSVEDGRTPVGYTF
TRBV5-1	-	TRBD1	TRBJ2-1	TGCGCCAGCAGCCAGGACAGGGAGTCCTACAATGAGCAGTTCTTC	CASSQDRESYNEQFF
TRBV28	medium-sized	TRBD1	TRBJ2-7	TGTGCCAGCAGTTTACCAACGGGGGAGACAGGGGGCTTTACTCGATACTACGAGCAGTACTTC	CASSLPTGETGGFTRYYEQYF
TRBV5-1	once	TRBD2	TRBJ2-3	TGCGCCAGCAGCTTGGGTAGCGGGGCCGTAGGGACAGATACGCAGTATTTT	CASSLGSGAVGTDTQYF
TRBV11-1	-	-	TRBJ2-5	TGTGCCAGCAGCTTGTCTACGGAGACCCAGTACTTC	CASSLSTETQYF
TRBV5-5	-	-	TRBJ1-4	TGTGCCAGCAGAGAAGGGCCCAATGAAAAACTGTTTTTT	CASREGPNEKLFF
TRBV6-5	once	TRBD2	TRBJ2-1	TGTGCCAGCGGCCTAGCGGGCACCTACAATGAGCAGTTCTTC	CASGLAGTYNEQFF
TRBV5-6	-	-	TRBJ2-7	TGTGCCAGCAGCTTTTTTGGAGCTCCCGGAGAGCAGTACTTC	CASSFFGAPGEQYF
TRBV5-1	-	-	TRBJ2-7	TGCGCCAGCAGCTTGGATCGGACGGTGAGCGAGCAGTACTTC	CASSLDRTVSEQYF
TRBV7-2	-	TRBD1	TRBJ2-1	TGTGCCAGCAGCTTAACCCCGGGACAGGGGGATGAGCAGTTCTTC	CASSLTPGQGDEQFF